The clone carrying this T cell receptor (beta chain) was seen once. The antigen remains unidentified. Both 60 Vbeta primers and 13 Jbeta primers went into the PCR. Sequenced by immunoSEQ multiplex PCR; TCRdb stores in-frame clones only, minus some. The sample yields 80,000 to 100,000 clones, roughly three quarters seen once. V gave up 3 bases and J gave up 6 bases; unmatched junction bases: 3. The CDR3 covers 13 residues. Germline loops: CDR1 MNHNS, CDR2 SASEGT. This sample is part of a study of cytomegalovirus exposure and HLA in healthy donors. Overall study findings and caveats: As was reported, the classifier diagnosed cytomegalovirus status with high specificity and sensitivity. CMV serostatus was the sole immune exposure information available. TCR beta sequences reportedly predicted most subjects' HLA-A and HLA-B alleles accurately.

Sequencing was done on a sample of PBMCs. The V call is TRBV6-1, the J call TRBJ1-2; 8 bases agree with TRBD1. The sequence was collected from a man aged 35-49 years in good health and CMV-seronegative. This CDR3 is CASSETGEDGYTF. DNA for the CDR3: TGTGCCAGCAGTGAGACAGGGGAGGATGGCTACACCTTC.